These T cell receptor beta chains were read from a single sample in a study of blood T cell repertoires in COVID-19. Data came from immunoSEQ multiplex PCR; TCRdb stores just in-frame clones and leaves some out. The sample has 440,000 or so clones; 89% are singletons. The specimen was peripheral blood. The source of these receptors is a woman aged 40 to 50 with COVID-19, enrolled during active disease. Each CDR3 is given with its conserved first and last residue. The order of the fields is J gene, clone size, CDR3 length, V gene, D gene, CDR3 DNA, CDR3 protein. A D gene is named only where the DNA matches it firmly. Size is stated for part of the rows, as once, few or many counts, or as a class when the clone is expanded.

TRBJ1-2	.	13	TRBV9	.	TGTGCCAGCAGCGTAGCTGGCCAAGCGGGCTACACCTTC	CASSVAGQAGYTF
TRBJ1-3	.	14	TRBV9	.	TGTGCCAGCAGCGTAGGCAGCTCTGGAAACACCATATATTTT	CASSVGSSGNTIYF
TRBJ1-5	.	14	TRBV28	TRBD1	TGTGCCAGCAGTCGACAGGGGTTTGATCAGCCCCAGCATTTT	CASSRQGFDQPQHF
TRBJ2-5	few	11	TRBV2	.	TGTGCCAGCAGTGCAGGAGAGACCCAGTACTTC	CASSAGETQYF
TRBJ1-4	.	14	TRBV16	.	TGTGCCAGCAGCCAAGGGTACAGGGATGAAAAACTGTTTTTT	CASSQGYRDEKLFF
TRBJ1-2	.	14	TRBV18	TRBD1	TGTGCCAGCTCAGCAGGGGGTTCTAACTATGGCTACACCTTC	CASSAGGSNYGYTF
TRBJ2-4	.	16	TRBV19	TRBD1	TGTGCCAGTAGTTTACAGGGGGTTGGAGCCAAAAACATTCAGTACTTC	CASSLQGVGAKNIQYF
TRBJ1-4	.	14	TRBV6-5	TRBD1	TGTGCCAGCAGTTTGACAGGGGGGGGTGAAAAACTGTTTTTT	CASSLTGGGEKLFF
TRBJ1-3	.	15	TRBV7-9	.	TGTGCCAGCAGCTCCTCTCGGGATTTTGGAAACACCATATATTTT	CASSSSRDFGNTIYF
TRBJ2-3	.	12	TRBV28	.	TGTGCCAGCAGCCTACCAGGGCATACGCAGTATTTT	CASSLPGHTQYF
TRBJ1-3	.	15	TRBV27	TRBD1	TGTGCCAGCAGTCCGGGGACAGGGGGCCGGCGGACCATATATTTT	CASSPGTGGRRTIYF
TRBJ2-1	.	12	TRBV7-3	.	TGTGCCAGCAGCTTTGGTGCGGGAGAGCAGTTCTTC	CASSFGAGEQFF
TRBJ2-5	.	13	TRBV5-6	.	TGTGCCAGCAGCTTAACAGGGCCCGAGACCCAGTACTTC	CASSLTGPETQYF
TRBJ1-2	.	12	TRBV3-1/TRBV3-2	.	TGTGCCAGCAGCCAAGGCAGGGAAGGCTACACCTTC	CASSQGREGYTF
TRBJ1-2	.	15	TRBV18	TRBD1	TGTGCCAGCTCACCCTCCGGGACAGGGGCCCATGGCTACACCTTC	CASSPSGTGAHGYTF
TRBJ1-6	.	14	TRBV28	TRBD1	TGTGCCAGCAGTTTGACAGGGAAGAGTTCACCCCTCCACTTT	CASSLTGKSSPLHF
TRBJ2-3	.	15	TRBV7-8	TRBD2	TGTGCCAGCAGCCGAGGCGGGGGGAGGACAGATACGCAGTATTTT	CASSRGGGRTDTQYF
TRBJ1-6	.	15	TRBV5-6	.	TGTGCCAGCAGCTTTCGCGTGGGGGCGAGTCCACCCCTCCACTTT	CASSFRVGASPPLHF
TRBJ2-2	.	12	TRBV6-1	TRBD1	TGTGCCCTCGACAGGGGATCCGGGGAGCTGTTTTTT	CALDRGSGELFF
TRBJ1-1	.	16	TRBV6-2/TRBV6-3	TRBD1	TGTGCCAGCAGTTACGACCTGGGACAGGGGAACACTGAAGCTTTCTTT	CASSYDLGQGNTEAFF
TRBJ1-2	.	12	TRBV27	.	TGTGCCAGCAGTTTACAGGGGAATGGCTACACCTTC	CASSLQGNGYTF